This T cell receptor beta chain was found in a study of identical twins. Findings of the study overall: Insertions ran lower in abundant cord blood beta clonotypes, though not in memory repertoires.

After removal of 3 bases from V and 5 bases from J, the junction contained 8 bases not matched to a gene. The CDR3 has 15 residues. A universal primer binding site was introduced by template switching. The final cDNA contained unique molecular identifiers. TCRdb recomputed calls from the 5' RACE reads with MiXCR, one row per CDR3 protein. Of under 400,000 distinct CDR3 sequences detected, roughly 10% appear once; the ten largest clones hold approximately 8.9%. This clonotype was detected many times. Its matching antigen is unknown. The TCR sequence derives from a woman in her fifties or sixties in good health. The chain carries TRBV12-3 or TRBV12-4 and TRBJ2-7, with 9 bases that match TRBD1. What was sequenced was naive T cells sorted from blood. The CDR3 sequence: CASSLAGRTGDEQYF. The CDR3 DNA sequence: TGTGCCAGCAGTTTGGCGGGGAGGACAGGGGACGAGCAGTACTTC.